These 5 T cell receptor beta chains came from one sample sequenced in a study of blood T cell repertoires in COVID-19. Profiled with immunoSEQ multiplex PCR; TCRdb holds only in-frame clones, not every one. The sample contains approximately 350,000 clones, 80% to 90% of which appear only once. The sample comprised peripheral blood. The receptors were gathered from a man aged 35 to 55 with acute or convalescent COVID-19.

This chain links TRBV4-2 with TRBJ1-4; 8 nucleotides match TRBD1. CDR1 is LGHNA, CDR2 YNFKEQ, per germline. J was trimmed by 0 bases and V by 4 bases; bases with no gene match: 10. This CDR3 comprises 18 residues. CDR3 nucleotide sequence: TGTGCCAGCAGCCCAGATAAAGGACAGGGAACAACTAATGAAAAACTGTTTTTT. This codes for CASSPDKGQGTTNEKLFF.

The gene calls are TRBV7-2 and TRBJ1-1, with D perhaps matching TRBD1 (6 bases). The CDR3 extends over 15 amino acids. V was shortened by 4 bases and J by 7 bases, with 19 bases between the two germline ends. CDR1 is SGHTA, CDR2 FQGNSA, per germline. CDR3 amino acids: CASSYEGGGGHEAFF. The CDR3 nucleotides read TGTGCCAGCAGCTACGAGGGGGGAGGGGGACATGAAGCTTTCTTT.

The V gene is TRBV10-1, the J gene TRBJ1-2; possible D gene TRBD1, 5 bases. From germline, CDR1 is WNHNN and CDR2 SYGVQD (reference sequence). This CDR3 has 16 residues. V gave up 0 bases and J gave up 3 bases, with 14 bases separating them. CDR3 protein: CASSESSREGYYGYTF. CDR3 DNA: TGCGCCAGCAGTGAGTCGTCGAGGGAGGGGTACTATGGCTACACCTTC.

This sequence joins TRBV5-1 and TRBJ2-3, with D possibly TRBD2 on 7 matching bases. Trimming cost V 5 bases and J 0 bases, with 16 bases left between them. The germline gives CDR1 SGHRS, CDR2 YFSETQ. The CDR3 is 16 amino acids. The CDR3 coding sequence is TGCGCCAGCAGGGCAGGGGCGGGGGAAAGCACAGATACGCAGTATTTT. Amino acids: CASRAGAGESTDTQYF.

This CDR3 is CASSPGAGELFF. The CDR3 nucleotides are TGTGCCAGCAGCCCAGGGGCCGGGGAGCTGTTTTTT. The chain recombines TRBV7-3 with TRBJ2-2; possibly TRBD1 for D (6 bases). From germline, CDR1 is SGHTA and CDR2 FQGTGA. The CDR3 runs 12 residues. V was pared by 5 bases and J by 6 bases, with 7 bases between.